A selection of T cell receptor beta chains follows, all from one sample in a study of blood T cell repertoires in COVID-19. Produced via immunoSEQ multiplex PCR; TCRdb's table is partial and in-frame only. The profile covers about 170,000 clones, with around 81% appearing a single time and 6.5% to 9.5% taken by the ten largest. Sequencing was performed on peripheral blood. The receptors originated from a woman at least 80 years old with COVID-19, enrolled during active disease. Both conserved end residues are part of each CDR3. D genes are given only for firm matches. Size values are once, few and many counts, or a class for expanded clones, and some rows have none.

>16|TRBV5-4|TRBJ2-4|.|TRBD2
TGTGCCAGCAGCGAGGGACTAGCGGGAGGTGTGGGCATTCAGTACTTC
CASSEGLAGGVGIQYF
>16|TRBV7-3|TRBJ2-2|.|TRBD2
TGTGCCAGCAGCTTCCCTGGACTAGCGTCCACCGGGGAGCTGTTTTTT
CASSFPGLASTGELFF
>16|TRBV7-9|TRBJ1-1|few|TRBD1
TGTGCCAGCAGCTTAAGGTGGGGGGACAGATACACTGAAGCTTTCTTT
CASSLRWGDRYTEAFF
>13|TRBV9|TRBJ2-2|many|.
TGTGCCAGCGATGGGGGCCTAGGAAGGGAGCTGTTTTTT
CASDGGLGRELFF
>17|TRBV4-1|TRBJ1-3|.|.
TGCGCCAGCAGCCCCGGGGCAGGTGCGGGGCCTGGAAACACCATATATTTT
CASSPGAGAGPGNTIYF
>18|TRBV3-1/TRBV3-2|TRBJ2-3|.|TRBD2
TGTGCCAGCAGCCATGGTTCCCTCTCTAGCGGGGGTCGCGATACGCAGTATTTT
CASSHGSLSSGGRDTQYF
>14|TRBV18|TRBJ1-1|.|.
TGTGCCAGCTCACCAAGGACAGCGAACACTGAAGCTTTCTTT
CASSPRTANTEAFF
>15|TRBV24-1|TRBJ2-3|.|TRBD2
TGTGCCACCAGTCTCACGCGGGAGAACACAGATACGCAGTATTTT
CATSLTRENTDTQYF
>15|TRBV19|TRBJ1-1|once|.
TGTGCCAGTACCACCGACCGAGGGCCCGGGACAGAAGCTTTCTTT
CASTTDRGPGTEAFF
>15|TRBV5-4|TRBJ2-2|.|TRBD2
TGTGCCAGCACCGGAGGGCGCGGGGGGGCCGGGGAGCTGTTTTTT
CASTGGRGGAGELFF
>15|TRBV5-5|TRBJ2-1|.|.
TGTGCCAGCAGCTTGGATCCGGGAGTCTACAATGAGCAGTTCTTC
CASSLDPGVYNEQFF
>15|TRBV3-1/TRBV3-2|TRBJ2-3|.|TRBD2
TGTGCCAGCAGCCAAGTCCGCGGGAGAAGAGATACGCAGTATTTT
CASSQVRGRRDTQYF
>13|TRBV11-2|TRBJ2-7|.|.
TGTGCCAGCAGCTTAACGCGACGGGAGAAGCAGTACTTC
CASSLTRREKQYF
>12|TRBV28|TRBJ1-2|.|.
TGTGCCAGCAGTTTGGAGGGCTATGGCTACACCTTC
CASSLEGYGYTF
>15|TRBV29-1|TRBJ2-7|.|.
TGCAGCGTAAGTGGGGGGGCATTAAACTTCTACGAGCAGTACTTC
CSVSGGALNFYEQYF
>11|TRBV12-3/TRBV12-4|TRBJ1-3|.|.
TGTGCCAGCAGTACAAGAAACACCATATATTTT
CASSTRNTIYF
>15|TRBV6-6|TRBJ1-2|.|TRBD1
TGTGCCAGCAGTTCCGGGACAGCTGAAATCTATGGCTACACCTTC
CASSSGTAEIYGYTF
>15|TRBV3-1/TRBV3-2|TRBJ1-5|.|.
TGTGCCAGCAGCCAAGTGGCGGGGGTCGGGCAGCCCCAGCATTTT
CASSQVAGVGQPQHF
>14|TRBV20-1|TRBJ1-3|.|.
TGCAGTGCTAGTGAAAGGGGCTCTGGAAACACCATATATTTT
CSASERGSGNTIYF
>18|TRBV4-1|TRBJ2-3|once|TRBD1
TGCGCCAGCGGAAGTCGGGACAGTGGGGTTCAGAGCACAGATACGCAGTATTTT
CASGSRDSGVQSTDTQYF
>14|TRBV2|TRBJ1-6|once|TRBD1
TGTGCCAGCAGTGTAGGACAGGGAAATTCACCCCTCCACTTT
CASSVGQGNSPLHF
>16|TRBV9|TRBJ2-2|.|.
TGTGCCAGCAGCGTAGGCGGAGCAGCGAACACCGGGGAGCTGTTTTTT
CASSVGGAANTGELFF
>17|TRBV7-6|TRBJ1-4|.|TRBD1
TGTGCCAGCAGCGCGGACAGGGGGGGATTGGCTAATGAAAAACTGTTTTTT
CASSADRGGLANEKLFF
>13|TRBV7-8|TRBJ2-7|few|TRBD1
TGTGCCAGCAGACTTACAACGGGACAGACACTGGCGTTC
CASRLTTGQTLAF
>13|TRBV2|TRBJ2-1|.|TRBD2
TGTGCCACCACTAGCGGGGGGATTAATGAGCAGTTCTTC
CATTSGGINEQFF
>13|TRBV2|TRBJ1-4|.|.
TGTGCCAGCAGTGAGGCCAGCGTACAAAAACTGTTTTTT
CASSEASVQKLFF
>14|TRBV6-1|TRBJ2-7|once|TRBD2
TGTGCCAGCAGTGAAACTAGCGGATCTTACGAGCAGTACTTC
CASSETSGSYEQYF
>15|TRBV24-1|TRBJ2-5|.|TRBD1
TGTGCCACCAGTGATGCCCGGACAGGGGTAGAGACCCAGTACTTC
CATSDARTGVETQYF
>15|TRBV5-4|TRBJ2-3|.|TRBD1
TGTGCCAGCAGCGGGACAGGGGTTGTTACAGATACGCAGTATTTT
CASSGTGVVTDTQYF
>14|TRBV6-5|TRBJ1-3|.|.
TGTGCCAGCACATATCAAGGCAGGGGAAACACCATATATTTT
CASTYQGRGNTIYF
>14|TRBV5-1|TRBJ2-7|.|.
TGCGCCAGCAGCTTGGGGTCCTCAAGTAGCGAGCAGTACTTC
CASSLGSSSSEQYF
>15|TRBV2|TRBJ2-3|.|.
TGTGCCAGCAGTGCCTTAGCGAGCCGCACAGATACGCAGTATTTT
CASSALASRTDTQYF
>17|TRBV28|TRBJ1-6|.|TRBD1
TGTGCCAGCAGTTTCTATACCATGGGGACAGCGAATTCACCCCTCCACTTT
CASSFYTMGTANSPLHF
>13|TRBV5-1|TRBJ2-5|.|.
TGCGCCAGCAGCGGACAGCCCCAAGAGACCCAGTACTTC
CASSGQPQETQYF
>15|TRBV19|TRBJ1-2|.|.
TGTGCCAGTACCTATACAGGGCCGTTGATTGATGGCTACACCTTC
CASTYTGPLIDGYTF
>13|TRBV18|TRBJ2-5|.|.
TGTGCCAGCTCTCCCCATCCTACGGAGACCCAGTACTTC
CASSPHPTETQYF
>13|TRBV3-1/TRBV3-2|TRBJ2-5|.|.
TGTGCCAGCAGCCAACTTAGGGGAGAGACCCAGTACTTC
CASSQLRGETQYF
>13|TRBV6-2/TRBV6-3|TRBJ1-1|few|.
TGTGCCAGCAGTCGGGGGGAGAACACTGAAGCTTTCTTT
CASSRGENTEAFF
>15|TRBV5-1|TRBJ1-2|.|.
TGCGCCAGCAGCCCCGAACCTGTTTCGGGCTATGGCTACACCTTC
CASSPEPVSGYGYTF
>16|TRBV5-1|TRBJ1-1|.|.
TGCGCCAGCAGCTTGGCCGAACTCTTTCCGAACACTGAAGCTTTCTTT
CASSLAELFPNTEAFF
>13|TRBV5-1|TRBJ2-5|.|TRBD1
TGCGCCAGCAGCCCCGGACAGGGAGAGACCCAGTACTTC
CASSPGQGETQYF
>15|TRBV11-2|TRBJ1-1|.|TRBD1
TGTGCCAGCAGTTCGATAGCAGGGGGCAGCACTGAAGCTTTCTTT
CASSSIAGGSTEAFF
>15|TRBV5-4|TRBJ2-7|.|TRBD1
TGTGCCAGCAGCTTCAGAAGGACAGGGTCAGACGAGCAGTACTTC
CASSFRRTGSDEQYF
>14|TRBV3-1/TRBV3-2|TRBJ1-2|once|TRBD1
TGTGCCAGCAGCCACGCGGACAGGCCGGGGGGCTACACCTTC
CASSHADRPGGYTF
>17|TRBV6-2/TRBV6-3|TRBJ1-5|few|TRBD1
TGTGCCAGCAGCCCCCGGACCGGGACAGGGTTCAATCAGCCCCAGCATTTT
CASSPRTGTGFNQPQHF
>14|TRBV27|TRBJ1-2|once|TRBD1
TGTGCCAGCAGTCCGACAGGGGGGAACTATGGCTACACCTTC
CASSPTGGNYGYTF
>14|TRBV5-5|TRBJ2-7|.|TRBD1
TGTGCCAGCAGCCCGGACAGGGAAAACTACGAGCAGTACTTC
CASSPDRENYEQYF
>14|TRBV7-6|TRBJ2-5|.|.
TGTGCCAGCAGCTGGACAGCTACGCAAGAGACCCAGTACTTC
CASSWTATQETQYF
>15|TRBV10-3|TRBJ2-5|.|TRBD1
TGTGCCATCAGTGAGTCCTCAGGGGGCGAAGAGACCCAGTACTTC
CAISESSGGEETQYF
>14|TRBV7-2|TRBJ1-2|.|.
TGTGCCAGCAGCTCCCCAGGGCGCGACTATGGCTACACCTTC
CASSSPGRDYGYTF
>13|TRBV28|TRBJ1-2|.|.
TGTGCCAGCAGTTTGCCGCGGGTCTCTGGCTACACCTTC
CASSLPRVSGYTF
>15|TRBV7-9|TRBJ2-1|.|TRBD2
TGTGCCAGCAGCTTAGCGCTAGCGGTTCGCAATGAGCAGTTCTTC
CASSLALAVRNEQFF
>15|TRBV5-4|TRBJ2-1|.|.
TGTGCCAGCAGTACTGGACAGCCCTCCTACAATGAGCAGTTCTTC
CASSTGQPSYNEQFF
>13|TRBV29-1|TRBJ2-7|.|.
TGCAGCGTTGAAGGGCTGGGAGCCTACGAGCAGTACTTC
CSVEGLGAYEQYF
>14|TRBV7-9|TRBJ1-2|.|.
TGTGCCAGCAGCCGTGCTGGGGCGAACAATGGCTACACCTTC
CASSRAGANNGYTF
>16|TRBV6-1|TRBJ1-2|.|TRBD1
TGTGCCAGCAGTGGGGACAGCACCTATTCTAACTATGGCTACACCTTC
CASSGDSTYSNYGYTF
>15|TRBV11-2|TRBJ2-5|.|TRBD1
TGTGCCAGCAACCCCCTGGGGTCCACAGGGGAAAACCAGTACTTC
CASNPLGSTGENQYF
>15|TRBV28|TRBJ1-2|.|.
TGTGCCAGCAGTATTCCGACAGTAATGGGCGATGGCTACACCTTC
CASSIPTVMGDGYTF
>15|TRBV6-4|TRBJ1-2|.|TRBD1
TGTGCCAGCAGTGAGGTAGCAGGGGGCCTTGGGGGCTACACCTTC
CASSEVAGGLGGYTF
>13|TRBV6-5|TRBJ1-1|.|.
TGTGCCAGCAGTCCTCCCGGGACACAAGAAGCTTTCTTT
CASSPPGTQEAFF